This T cell receptor (beta chain) was sequenced for a study of PD-L1 blockade in urothelial cancer. About the research overall: Atezolizumab 1,200 mg was given intravenously every 3 weeks, starting 2014. Across blood samples, T cells had a median count of 141,255.

V shed 3 bases and J shed 1 base, with 15 bases lying between them. Germline V gene data show CDR1 as SGHAT and CDR2 as FQNNGV. The CDR3 consists of 16 residues. Each PCR contained spiked-in synthetic TCR analog templates. Measured with immunoSEQ multiplex PCR; TCRdb has only the in-frame clones, and not every one. The table lists approximately 38,000 clones, more than 85% of them singletons. The TCR sequence derives from a man in his 60s with urothelial cancer. The sample was PBMCs, taken around atezolizumab (anti-PD-L1) treatment. J is TRBJ2-5 and V is TRBV11-2, with D perhaps matching TRBD2 (6 bases). CDR3: CASSFSVGGFQETQYF. The CDR3 DNA sequence: TGTGCCAGCAGCTTCAGCGTAGGAGGGTTCCAAGAGACCCAGTACTTC.